This T cell receptor beta chain appears in the sequencing data of a study of CD8+ T cells in alopecia areata. Study-level information: Dosing with tofacitinib proceeded for 6 to 18 months, followed by 6 months off drug. The study, taken as a whole, reports: Sequences from scalp samples also cover resident alphabeta T cells of normal skin. Affected lesional scalp, above all in alopecia totalis/universalis, was more clonal than normal scalp.

Sorting of CD4+ and CD8+ T cells was performed on PBMCs. As the sequencing template, cDNA was produced by extracting RNA and reverse transcribing it. Clones were sequenced by immunoSEQ multiplex PCR, and TCRdb holds only the in-frame ones, with some missing. The repertoire has about 250,000 clones, roughly 69% of them found once; the top ten carry around 1.2%. The length of the CDR3 is 15 residues. Germline V lookup: CDR1 MNHEY, CDR2 SVGAGI. Trimming removed 4 bases at V and 4 bases at J, with 16 bases between. This clone was observed a few times. Its target is unknown. Material: CD4+ T cells sorted from blood, obtained at week 0. The TCR was taken from a human donor with alopecia areata. The chain couples TRBV6-5 to TRBJ1-1; D call uncertain. For the CDR3, the DNA is TGTGCCAGCAGTTCCTGGCATATCCGGGGCACTGAAGCTTTCTTT. This gives the protein CASSSWHIRGTEAFF.